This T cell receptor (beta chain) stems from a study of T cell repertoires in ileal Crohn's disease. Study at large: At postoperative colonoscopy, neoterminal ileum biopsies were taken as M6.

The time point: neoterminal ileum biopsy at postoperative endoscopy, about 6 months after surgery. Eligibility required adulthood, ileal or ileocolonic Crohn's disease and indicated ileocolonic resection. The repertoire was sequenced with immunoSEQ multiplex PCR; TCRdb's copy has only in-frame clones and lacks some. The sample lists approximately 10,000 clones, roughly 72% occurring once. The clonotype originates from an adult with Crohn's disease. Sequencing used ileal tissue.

CDR3: CASSQVATGGSIYGYTF. As DNA, the CDR3 is TGCGCCAGCAGCCAAGTTGCCACAGGGGGTTCAATCTATGGCTACACCTTC. The J gene is TRBJ1-2, the V gene TRBV4-1, with 8 positions matching TRBD1. The length of the CDR3 is 17 residues. Germline V gives CDR1 MGHRA, CDR2 YSYEKL. The junction had 11 bases not matched to a gene; V was cut back by 1 base and J by 4 bases.